This entry lists 31 T cell receptor delta chains sequenced from one sample in a study of delta chains in infants with herpesvirus infections. Gamma-chain- and delta-chain-specific primers converted PBMC RNA into TCR cDNA. TCRdb re-called the RT-PCR reads with CATT. The profile shows 550 to 700 delta-chain clones, roughly three fifths of them singletons. Sequenced material: peripheral blood, taken at time point 5 of longitudinal follow-up. The receptors derive from a human donor who was a Ugandan infant, either HIV-exposed or HIV-unexposed (not recorded which).

A word on this clone: A far larger clone is one nucleotide away, so this likely arose from a read error. This CDR3 is CAREGVLGDVGWIHTDKLIF. CDR3 nucleotides: TGTGCTCGGGAGGGGGTACTGGGGGATGTTGGATGGATACATACCGATAAACTCATCTTT. The gene calls are TRDV1 and TRDJ1, with 10 bases aligning to TRDD3. Germline CDR1 reads TSWWSYY; CDR2 reads QGS. The CDR3 spans 20 residues. After removal of 10 bases from V and 2 bases from J, the junction contained 25 bases not matched to a gene.

On this clone: A read error likely explains this, since a far larger clone differs by one base. The chain links TRAV23/DV6 to TRDJ3, with 7 bases identical to TRDD3. The CDR3 spans 23 residues. CDR1 and CDR2 from the germline V gene are NTAFDY and IRPDVSE (reference sequence). Losses at the gene ends were 0 bases for V and 2 bases for J; bases not matched to a gene: 23. The CDR3 protein is CAASKEPTGELNESPWDTRQMFF. The CDR3 nucleotides are TGTGCAGCAAGCAAGGAACCTACTGGGGAACTGAATGAGTCCCCCTGGGACACCCGACAGATGTTTTTC.

Concerning this clone: A far more abundant clone sits one base away, making this likely a read error. This same CDR3 is encoded by further DNA sequences in the sample. The chain is built from TRDV1 and TRDJ2; 11 nucleotides agree with TRDD3. The germline gives CDR1 TSWWSYY, CDR2 QGS. The CDR3 is made up of 16 amino acids. The V and J ends lost 0 bases and 8 bases, in that order; junction bases with no gene match: 5. Written as DNA, the CDR3 is TGTGCTCTTGGGGAACTGGTGGGGGATACGCGGGCACAACTCTTCTTT. Translating gives CALGELVGDTRAQLFF.

As for this clone: A far bigger clonotype differs at one base, so this is likely a read error. The rearrangement joins TRDV3 to TRDJ1; 13 bases fit TRDD3. With V trimmed by 3 bases and J by 0 bases, 16 bases remained unmatched. The CDR3 has 19 amino acids. CDR1 is TVYSNPD, CDR2 GDNSRS, per germline (reference sequence). The CDR3 region has the DNA TGTGCCTTCTCCGACTGGGGGATACGGGGTTGGGCCGACACCGATAAACTCATCTTT. Translation: CAFSDWGIRGWADTDKLIF.

On this clone: The likely explanation is a read error, given a far larger clone one base away. The chain joins TRDV2 to TRDJ1, with 7 bases fitting TRDD3. Germline lookup yields CDR1 GEAIGNYY and CDR2 EKD. This CDR3 is built from 15 residues. CDR3 residues: CACDPVGDHTEKLIF. The CDR3 bases are TGTGCCTGTGACCCCGTGGGGGACCACACCGAGAAACTCATCTTT.

As to this clone: A far more abundant clone sits one base away, making this likely a read error. The chain links TRDV1 to TRDJ1; D call uncertain. Germline CDR1 reads TSWWSYY; CDR2 reads QGS. This CDR3 is built from 10 residues. DNA for the CDR3: TGTGCTCTTGCCAGCGATAAACGCATCTTT. The encoded protein is CALASDKRIF.

By share, this clone counts as large (0.1 to 1%). The chain is built from TRDV1 and TRDJ1; D possibly corresponds to TRDD2 (6 bases). V gave up 0 bases and J gave up 10 bases, with 24 bases separating them. The CDR3 covers 17 residues. CDR1 and CDR2 (germline): TSWWSYY, QGS. CDR3 sequence: CALGELVYFPSPLTLIF. The CDR3 DNA reads TGTGCTCTTGGGGAACTAGTTTACTTTCCTAGCCCCCTGACACTCATCTTT.

In the case of this clone: A far larger clone differs by one base, so this is likely a read error. This sequence joins TRDV2 and TRDJ2, with 11 bases matching TRDD3. Per germline, CDR1 GEAIGNYY and CDR2 EKD. The CDR3 length is 17 residues. CDR3 DNA: TGTGCCCGTGACACTCTACTGGGGGATACTTTGACAGCACAACTCTTCTTT. Translated: CARDTLLGDTLTAQLFF.

This clone turned up a few times. A read error is likely here: a far larger clone is one base away. At the DNA level, this CDR3 is encoded by other sequences in the same sample as well. This chain uses TRDV1 with TRDJ1; D may be TRDD3 (6 bases). CDR3 length: 18 residues. V lost 5 bases to trimming and J lost 6 bases, with 28 bases between them. Germline CDR1 is TSWWSYY and CDR2 is QGS. The CDR3 protein is CALGKGFPHWVLRYKLIF. The CDR3 DNA is TGTGCTCTTGGGAAAGGGTTCCCACACTGGGTACTGAGGTATAAACTCATCTTT.

This clone has only one observation. This likely came from a read error, as a far larger clone is one base away. The chain employs TRDV2 and TRDJ3; 9 nucleotides agree with TRDD3. The CDR3 sequence is 19 residues long. Germline loops: CDR1 GEAIGNYY, CDR2 EKD. V lost 3 bases to trimming and J lost 0 bases; unmatched junction nucleotides: 8. Here the CDR3 reads CACDAMGDMSSWDTRQMFF. The CDR3 DNA sequence: TGTGCCTGTGACGCCATGGGGGATATGTCCTCCTGGGACACCCGACAGATGTTTTTC.

Concerning this clone: A far larger clone is one base from this, pointing to a likely read error. This same CDR3 is encoded by further DNA sequences in the sample. The gene calls are TRDV1 and TRDJ1, with D perhaps given as TRDD2 or TRDD3 (5 bases each). Germline V lookup: CDR1 TSWWSYY, CDR2 QGS. V gave up 1 base and J gave up 2 bases, with 20 bases separating them. The CDR3 runs to 18 residues. The CDR3 bases are TGTGCTCTTGGGGAACCGTTCCTGGAGGGGGTTTATACCGATAAACTCATCTTT. Translation gives CALGEPFLEGVYTDKLIF.

A remark on this clone: It differs at one base from a far larger clone, so likely a read error. The rearrangement uses TRDV1 and TRDJ1; D is unclear. This CDR3 region has 13 residues. CDR1 and CDR2 (germline): TSWWSYY, QGS. V was pared by 0 bases and J by 9 bases, with 11 bases between. CDR3 sequence reads: CALGELCEDQLIF. Written as DNA, the CDR3 is TGTGCTCTTGGGGAACTTTGTGAGGATCAACTCATCTTT.

As regards this clone: This likely traces to a read error, being one base from a far larger clone. This sequence joins TRDV2 and TRDJ2; 8 bases map to TRDD3. Germline loops: CDR1 GEAIGNYY, CDR2 EKD. CDR3 length: 16 residues. Written as DNA, the CDR3 is TGTGCCTGTGACACCGTGGGGGATGCTTTGACAGCACAACGCTTCTTT. Translation gives CACDTVGDALTAQRFF.

Comments on this clone: With only one base between it and a far larger clone, this is likely a read error. The chain combines TRDV1 with TRDJ2; 9 bases map to TRDD3. The CDR3 is 16 amino acids. Germline CDR1 is TSWWSYY and CDR2 is QGS. The ends lost 0 bases at V and 8 bases at J; junction bases unmatched: 7. The CDR3 DNA follows: TGTGCTCTTGGGGAACTAGTGGGGGATATGCGGGCACAACTCTTCTTT. Its protein is CALGELVGDMRAQLFF.

Note on this clone: A far larger clone is a single base away, which makes a read error likely. The chain couples TRDV2 to TRDJ3, with 11 bases matching TRDD3. Germline values: CDR1 GEAIGNYY, CDR2 EKD. V shed 0 bases, J shed 0 bases, and the junction held 6 bases outside the gene matches. The CDR3 totals 20 residues. The CDR3: CACDTVLGDRSSWDTRQMFF. The CDR3 DNA reads TGTGCCTGTGACACCGTACTGGGGGATAGAAGCTCCTGGGACACCCGACAGATGTTTTTC.

Comments on this clone: This probably arose from a read error, given a far larger clone one base away. In the same sample, other DNA sequences code for this CDR3. This chain joins TRDV2 and TRDJ1; a possible D gene is TRDD3 (6 bases). The CDR3 has 14 amino acids. The V end lost 3 bases, the J end lost 4 bases, and 14 bases lay between the germline ends. Germline V gives CDR1 GEAIGNYY, CDR2 EKD. The CDR3 loop is CACDPLGDRDKLIF. The CDR3 coding sequence is TGTGCCTGTGACCCTCTTGGGGATCGCGATAAACTCATCTTT.

This clone is labeled as medium-sized. The chain couples TRDV1 to TRDJ1; 7 nucleotides line up with TRDD3. This CDR3 region has 19 residues. The trim removed 0 bases at V and 0 bases at J, leaving 13 bases unmatched. CDR1 is TSWWSYY and CDR2 is QGS in the germline V gene. The CDR3: CALGELSRGIPGYTDKLIF. The CDR3 coding sequence is TGTGCTCTTGGGGAACTCTCTAGAGGGATACCCGGATACACCGATAAACTCATCTTT.

Only one count was recorded for this clone. This likely traces to a read error, being one base from a far larger clone. The J gene is TRDJ1, the V gene TRDV2; 8 nucleotides match TRDD3. Looked up from germline, CDR1 is GEAIGNYY and CDR2 is EKD. The trim removed 4 bases at V and 2 bases at J, leaving 8 bases unmatched. CDR3 length equals 15 residues. The CDR3 is CACDHWGCPTDKLIF. CDR3 sequence (DNA): TGTGCCTGTGATCACTGGGGGTGCCCAACCGATAAACTCATCTTT.

To note about this clone: This likely reflects a read error, since a far larger clone is one base away. V gene TRDV2 combines with J gene TRDJ3; 9 positions match TRDD3. Per germline, CDR1 GEAIGNYY and CDR2 EKD. The CDR3 is made up of 19 amino acids. The CDR3 sequence: CACDTGGYHSSWDTRQTFF. For the CDR3, the DNA is TGTGCCTGTGACACCGGGGGATACCACAGCTCCTGGGACACCCGACAGACGTTTTTC.

This clone is judged large. This specimen includes other DNA sequences encoding the same CDR3. The CDR3, as DNA: TGTGCTCTTGGGGAACCCATCCCCCGAAGACCATCGTACTGGGGGATAAGGGCCGATAAACTCATCTTT. Protein product: CALGEPIPRRPSYWGIRADKLIF. The chain links TRDV1 to TRDJ1; 11 positions match TRDD3. Germline assignment: CDR1 TSWWSYY and CDR2 QGS. The CDR3 sequence is 23 residues long. Trimming took 1 base from V and 3 from J; bases not matched to a gene: 25.

This clone appeared a single time. A read error is likely here: a far larger clone is one base away. The J gene is TRDJ1, the V gene TRDV1; D is uncertain. Trimming removed 7 bases at V and 8 bases at J, with 8 bases between. Germline V gives CDR1 TSWWSYY, CDR2 QGS. The CDR3 is made up of 10 amino acids. DNA for the CDR3: TGTGCTCTTGCCAGCGAAAAACTCATCTTT. Residues: CALASEKLIF.

As to this clone: This likely reflects a read error, since a far larger clone is one base away. V and J are TRDV2 and TRDJ1; possibly TRDD3 for D (5 bases). The CDR3 is 14 residues long. The germline V and J ends were trimmed by 2 bases and 0 bases, with 9 bases remaining between them. CDR1 is GEAIGNYY and CDR2 is EKD in the germline V gene. The CDR3 spells CACDIRGDTDKLIF. The CDR3 bases are TGTGCCTGTGACATACGGGGGGACACCGATAAACTCATCTTT.

Comment on this clone: A far larger clone is just one base off, so this is likely a read error. The chain combines TRDV1 with TRDJ1; 12 bases are a match to TRDD3. Germline assignment: CDR1 TSWWSYY and CDR2 QGS. V lost 1 base to trimming and J lost 0 bases; unmatched junction nucleotides: 27. The CDR3 is 25 residues long. The CDR3 loop reads CALGEPFPTAYWGILDDGYTDKLIF. CDR3 nucleotide sequence: TGTGCTCTTGGGGAACCCTTTCCTACTGCGTACTGGGGGATACTGGACGACGGGTACACCGATAAACTCATCTTT.

This clone has just a few counts. A read error is possible here, since a much larger clone lies one base away. This sequence joins TRDV3 and TRDJ1; 8 bases are a match to TRDD3. J lost 9 bases, V lost 0 bases, and 18 bases had no gene match. The germline V gene has CDR1 TVYSNPD and CDR2 GDNSRS (reference sequence). This CDR3 is built from 16 residues. The CDR3 here is CAFRGIKLGVTAQLIF. The CDR3 DNA reads TGTGCCTTTAGGGGGATTAAACTGGGGGTCACCGCGCAACTCATCTTT.

This clone came up once. This probably arose from a read error, given a far larger clone one base away. At the DNA level, this CDR3 is encoded by other sequences in the same sample as well. The chain combines TRDV1 with TRDJ2; possible D gene TRDD2, 9 bases. The CDR3 runs 23 residues. Germline-derived CDR1 and CDR2 are TSWWSYY and QGS. The CDR3 is CALGEKEPSYPLLGVLLTAQLFF. The CDR3 DNA reads as TGTGCTCTTGGGGAAAAGGAGCCTTCCTACCCCTTACTGGGGGTCTTATTGACAGCACAACTTTTCTTT.

In this sample, this clone is large. The rearrangement links TRDV1 to TRDJ1; 9 bases align to TRDD3. The CDR3 runs to 17 residues. V was pared by 0 bases and J by 3 bases, with 8 bases of the junction left unmatched. Germline CDR1 TSWWSYY, CDR2 QGS. In nucleotides, the CDR3 is TGTGCTCTTGGGGAACTAGACTGGGGGAACGCTGCCGATAAACTCATCTTT. It specifies CALGELDWGNAADKLIF.

A word on this clone: Given a far larger clone just one base away, this is likely a sequencing read error. At the DNA level, this CDR3 is encoded by other sequences in the same sample as well. The chain uses TRDV3 and TRDJ1; perhaps TRDD3 as D (5 bases). This CDR3 is 12 amino acids long. Per the germline V gene, CDR1 is TVYSNPD and CDR2 is GDNSRS (reference sequence). CDR3 in amino acids: CAFATVGTRLIF. In nucleotides, the CDR3 is TGTGCCTTTGCTACAGTGGGGACGAGGCTCATCTTC. Filled out from reference TRDV3 and TRDJ1, the complete variable domain reads CDKVTQSSPDQTVASGSEVVLLCTYDTVYSNPDLFWYRIRPDYSFQFVFYGDNSRSEGADFTQGRFSVKHILTQKAFHLVISPVRTEDSATYYCAFATVGTRLIFGKGTRVTVEP.

Turning to this clone: With only one base between it and a far larger clone, this is likely a read error. CDR3 bases: TGTGCCTTCCCGTTCCTACTGGGGGATACGGACACCGATAAACTCATCTTT. Translated: CAFPFLLGDTDTDKLIF. The chain uses TRDV3 and TRDJ1; 13 bases align to TRDD3. The length of the CDR3 is 17 residues. With 3 bases clipped from V and 0 bases from J, the junction kept 10 bases outside the gene matches. Germline V lookup: CDR1 TVYSNPD, CDR2 GDNSRS (reference sequence).

Relative to its sample, this clone is large. The chain combines TRDV1 with TRDJ1, with 10 nucleotides matching TRDD3. The germline CDR1 and CDR2 sequences are TSWWSYY and QGS. The CDR3 runs 16 residues. V shed 5 bases and J 4 bases; nucleotides not matched to a gene: 10. CDR3 region: CALGPSSLGDSDKLIF. Written as DNA, the CDR3 is TGTGCTCTTGGGCCATCCTCCCTGGGGGATAGCGATAAACTCATCTTT.

This clone is hyperexpanded (1% or more) by share. The same CDR3 also results from other DNA sequences found in this sample. The rearrangement links TRDV3 to TRDJ1, with TRDD3 matching 13 bases. CDR3 length: 19 residues. V trimming: 3 bases; J trimming: 0 bases; junction bases outside the gene matches: 16. The germline gives CDR1 TVYSNPD, CDR2 GDNSRS (reference sequence). The CDR3 here is CAFSDWGIRGWAYTDKLIF. The CDR3 DNA is TGTGCCTTCTCCGACTGGGGGATACGGGGTTGGGCCTACACCGATAAACTCATCTTT. Filled out from reference TRDV3 and TRDJ1, the complete variable domain reads CDKVTQSSPDQTVASGSEVVLLCTYDTVYSNPDLFWYRIRPDYSFQFVFYGDNSRSEGADFTQGRFSVKHILTQKAFHLVISPVRTEDSATYYCAFSDWGIRGWAYTDKLIFGKGTRVTVEP.

For this clone: The likely explanation is a read error, given a far larger clone one base away. The V gene is TRDV3, the J gene TRDJ1, with 13 bases aligning to TRDD3. Germline CDR1 is TVYSNPD and CDR2 is GDNSRS (reference sequence). This CDR3 has 19 residues. Unmatched junction bases numbered 16, after V lost 3 bases and J lost 0 bases. The CDR3 DNA follows: TGTGCCTTCTCCGACTGGGGGATACGGGGTTGGGGCTACACCGATAAACTCATCTTT. The encoded protein is CAFSDWGIRGWGYTDKLIF.